The 13 T cell receptor beta chains below come from one sample, sequenced in a study of shared clonotypes between healthy human individuals (dated by TCRdb to 2018 to 2021). Library preparation employed the immunoSEQ multiplex PCR assay. TCRdb provides this immuneACCESS table in a form limited to in-frame rearrangements. Some clones are lacking; in checked studies, under half of them reflect an unresolved V gene, and why the rest are absent is not known. The sample table records roughly 2.5 million clones; over 85% of these occur just once. The ten most abundant clones make up 0.13% to 0.15% of the sample. Input material: naive CD4+ T cells sorted from blood. The label giving this sample's cell subset or site can be read as: CD45RA+ positively selected. These receptors originate from a man aged 18 to 29 in good health.

V is TRBV5-6 and J is TRBJ2-7, with 10 bases aligning to TRBD1. The CDR3 length is 16 residues. V trimming: 4 bases; J trimming: 5 bases; junction bases outside the gene matches: 12. The germline V gene has CDR1 SGHDT and CDR2 YYEEEE. The CDR3 bases are TGTGCCAGCAGCCCCGACAGGGGGCGATCGAAAAACGAGCAGTACTTC. This sequence encodes CASSPDRGRSKNEQYF.

The genes are TRBV6-4 and TRBJ2-5; weak D call: TRBD1 (7 bases). The V end lost 5 bases, the J end lost 5 bases, and 12 bases lay between the germline ends. The CDR3 has 13 amino acids. From germline, CDR1 is MRHNA and CDR2 SNTAGT. CDR3 sequence reads: CASSTQGGETQYF. CDR3 DNA sequence: TGTGCCAGCAGTACGCAGGGGGGCGAGACCCAGTACTTC.

This clone has only one observation. The chain uses TRBV5-1 and TRBJ2-1, with D maybe TRBD1 (6 bases). The V gene lost 2 bases and the J gene lost 4 bases, with 10 bases spanning the gap. The CDR3 runs 14 residues. Germline CDR1 reads SGHRS; CDR2 reads YFSETQ. The CDR3 protein is CASSFRDIYNEQFF. The CDR3 DNA reads TGCGCCAGCAGCTTCCGGGACATATACAATGAGCAGTTCTTC.

On this clone: The same CDR3 is also encoded by other DNA sequences in this sample. This chain joins TRBV15 and TRBJ1-3, with D uncertain. The CDR3 sequence is 14 residues long. Looked up from germline, CDR1 is LNHNV and CDR2 is YYDKDF (reference sequence). V was trimmed by 0 bases and J by 0 bases, leaving 3 bases between them. CDR3 protein: CATSREGSGNTIYF. The CDR3 coding sequence is TGTGCCACCAGCAGAGAGGGCTCTGGAAACACCATATATTTT.

Regarding this clone: This same CDR3 is encoded by further DNA sequences in the sample. The J gene is TRBJ1-2, the V gene TRBV18; TRBD1 agrees at 7 bases. Trimming at V came to 3 bases and at J to 8 bases, leaving 9 bases not matched to a gene. CDR3 length: 14 amino acids. Germline CDR1 KGHSH, CDR2 LQKENI. CDR3 nucleotides: TGTGCCAGCTCACCTCCCGGACAGGTCGGCGGCTACACCTTC. Its translation: CASSPPGQVGGYTF.

As regards this clone: The sample contains more than one DNA sequence encoding this CDR3. The rearrangement links TRBV5-1 to TRBJ1-1, with 7 bases aligning to TRBD1. V trimming: 0 bases; J trimming: 2 bases; junction bases outside the gene matches: 4. The CDR3 extends over 15 amino acids. The germline CDR1 and CDR2 sequences are SGHRS and YFSETQ. The CDR3 DNA is TGCGCCAGCAGCTTGGCTGACAGGGATAACACTGAAGCTTTCTTT. Protein product: CASSLADRDNTEAFF.

The CDR3 protein is CAWSVSRLMGYTF. The DNA of the CDR3 is TGTGCCTGGAGTGTTAGCCGACTTATGGGCTACACCTTC. The genes are TRBV30 and TRBJ1-2, with D uncertain. Per the germline V gene, CDR1 is GTSNPN and CDR2 is SVGIG (reference sequence). This CDR3 has 13 amino acids. V was pared by 0 bases and J by 8 bases, with 13 bases between.

This clone has only one observation. V and J are TRBV7-3 and TRBJ2-7, with 9 bases that match TRBD2. Germline V gene sequence: CDR1 SGHTA, CDR2 FQGTGA. V was clipped by 5 bases and J by 2 bases; unmatched bases: 4. The CDR3 length is 14 residues. CDR3 DNA: TGTGCCAGCAGCAGCGGGGGGCCCCCCTACGAGCAGTACTTC. Translation: CASSSGGPPYEQYF.

This chain links TRBV6-6 with TRBJ2-1; 8 bases line up with TRBD2. Trimming removed 0 bases from V and 12 bases from J; junction bases left unmatched: 10. The CDR3 has 15 amino acids. Germline V gene lookup returns CDR1 MNHNY and CDR2 SVGAGI (reference sequence). DNA of the CDR3: TGTGCCAGCAGTTACTCGAGCACAGCGGGGGACCGGCAGTTCTTC. Encoded protein: CASSYSSTAGDRQFF.

The chain recombines TRBV2 with TRBJ2-5; D is possibly TRBD1 (6 bases). From germline, CDR1 is SNHLY and CDR2 FYNNEI. The CDR3 is 14 residues long. Trimming cost V 7 bases and J 1 base, with 13 bases left between them. CDR3 bases: TGTGCCAGCACCAGCCGGGACACCCAAGAGACCCAGTACTTC. Translated: CASTSRDTQETQYF.

The chain's CDR3 is CASSATGVSPLHF. The DNA for the CDR3 is TGTGCCAGCAGTGCTACAGGGGTTTCACCCCTCCACTTT. The V and J genes are TRBV2 and TRBJ1-6; 7 bases match TRBD1. The CDR3 has 13 residues. J was trimmed by 9 bases and V by 4 bases; bases with no gene match: 3. Germline CDR1 SNHLY, CDR2 FYNNEI. Complete variable domain (other parts from reference TRBV2 and TRBJ1-6): EPEVTQTPSHQVTQMGQEVILRCVPISNHLYFYWYRQILGQKVEFLVSFYNNEISEKSEIFDDQFSVERPDGSNFTLKIRSTKLEDSAMYFCASSATGVSPLHFGNGTRLTVT.

The rearrangement uses TRBV6-6 and TRBJ2-2; 9 bases align to TRBD1. The CDR3 contains 16 residues. Germline V gene lookup returns CDR1 MNHNY and CDR2 SVGAGI (reference sequence). After removal of 4 bases from V and 1 base from J, the junction contained 4 bases not matched to a gene. The CDR3 region has the DNA TGTGCCAGCAGTTTCGGACAGGGGTGGAACACCGGGGAGCTGTTTTTT. As protein: CASSFGQGWNTGELFF.

This chain connects TRBV18 to TRBJ1-4; D call uncertain. The CDR3 runs to 13 residues. Trimming pared 6 bases from V and 8 bases from J, leaving 13 bases between. Per the germline V gene, CDR1 is KGHSH and CDR2 is LQKENI. This chain's CDR3 is CASSRSSEEKLFF. CDR3 nucleotides: TGTGCCAGCTCCCGGTCGAGTGAGGAAAAACTGTTTTTT. Complete variable domain (other parts from reference TRBV18 and TRBJ1-4): NAGVMQNPRHLVRRRGQEARLRCSPMKGHSHVYWYRQLPEEGLKFMVYLQKENIIDESGMPKERFSAEFPKEGPSILRIQQVVRGDSAAYFCASSRSSEEKLFFGSGTQLSVL.